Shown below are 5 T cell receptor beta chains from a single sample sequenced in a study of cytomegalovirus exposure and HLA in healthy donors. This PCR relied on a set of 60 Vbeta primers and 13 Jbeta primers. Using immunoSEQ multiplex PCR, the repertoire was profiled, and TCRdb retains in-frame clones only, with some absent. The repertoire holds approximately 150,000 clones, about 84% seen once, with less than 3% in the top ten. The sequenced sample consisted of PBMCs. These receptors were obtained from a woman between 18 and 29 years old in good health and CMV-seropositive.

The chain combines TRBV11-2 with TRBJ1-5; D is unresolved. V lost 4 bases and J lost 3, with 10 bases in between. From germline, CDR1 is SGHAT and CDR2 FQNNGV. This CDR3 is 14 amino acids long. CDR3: CASSSRSDNQPQHF. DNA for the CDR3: TGTGCCAGCAGCTCGAGGTCAGACAATCAGCCCCAGCATTTT.

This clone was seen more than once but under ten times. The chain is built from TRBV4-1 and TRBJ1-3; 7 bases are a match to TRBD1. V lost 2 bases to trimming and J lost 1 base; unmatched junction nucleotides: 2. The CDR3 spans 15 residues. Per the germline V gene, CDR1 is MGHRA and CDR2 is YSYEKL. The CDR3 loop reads CASSQPTGSGNTIYF. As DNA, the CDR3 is TGCGCCAGCAGCCAACCGACAGGGTCTGGAAACACCATATATTTT.

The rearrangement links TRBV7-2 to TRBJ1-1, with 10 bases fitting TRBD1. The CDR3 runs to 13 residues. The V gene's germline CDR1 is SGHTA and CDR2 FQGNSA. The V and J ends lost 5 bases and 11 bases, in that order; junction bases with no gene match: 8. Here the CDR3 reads CASSPRDRGRAFF. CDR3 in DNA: TGTGCCAGCAGCCCCCGGGACAGGGGTCGGGCTTTCTTT.

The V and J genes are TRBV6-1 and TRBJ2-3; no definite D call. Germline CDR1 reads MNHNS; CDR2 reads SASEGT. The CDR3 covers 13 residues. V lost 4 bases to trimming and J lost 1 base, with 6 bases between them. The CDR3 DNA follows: TGTGCCAGCAGTGCCCCTCGCACAGATACGCAGTATTTT. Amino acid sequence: CASSAPRTDTQYF.

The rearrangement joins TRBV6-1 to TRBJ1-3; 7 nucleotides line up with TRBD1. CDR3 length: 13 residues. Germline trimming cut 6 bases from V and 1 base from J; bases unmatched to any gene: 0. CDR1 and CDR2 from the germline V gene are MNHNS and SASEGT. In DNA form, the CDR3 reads TGTGCCAGCAGGACAGGGTCTGGAAACACCATATATTTT. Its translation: CASRTGSGNTIYF.